This T cell receptor beta chain emerged from a study of blood T cell repertoires in COVID-19. The repertoire was sequenced with immunoSEQ multiplex PCR; TCRdb's copy has only in-frame clones and lacks some. The data hold about 360,000 clones, with around 86% observed a single time. V lost 0 bases to trimming and J lost 2 bases, with 17 bases between them. CDR1 LNHDA and CDR2 SQIVND come from the germline V gene (reference sequence). The CDR3 consists of 18 residues. Sequencing was performed on peripheral blood. The source is a human donor in a cohort sampled during active COVID-19. The J gene is TRBJ2-1, the V gene TRBV19; tentatively, D is TRBD2 (5 bases). The CDR3 coding sequence is TGTGCCAGTAGTATAGATCAGCCGAGCGGCGGTACCTACAATGAGCAGTTCTTC. It is translated as CASSIDQPSGGTYNEQFF.